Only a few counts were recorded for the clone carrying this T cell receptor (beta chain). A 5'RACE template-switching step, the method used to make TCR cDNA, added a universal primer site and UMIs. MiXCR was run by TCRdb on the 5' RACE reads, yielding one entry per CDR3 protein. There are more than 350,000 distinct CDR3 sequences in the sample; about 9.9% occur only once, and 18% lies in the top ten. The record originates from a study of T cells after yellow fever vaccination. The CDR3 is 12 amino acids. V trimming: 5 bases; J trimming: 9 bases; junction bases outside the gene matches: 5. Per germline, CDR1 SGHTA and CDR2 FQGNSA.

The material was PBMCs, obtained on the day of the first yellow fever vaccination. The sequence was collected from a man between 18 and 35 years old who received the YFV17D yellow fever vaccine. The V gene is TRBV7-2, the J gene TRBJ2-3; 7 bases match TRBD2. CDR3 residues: CASSNGGSTQYF. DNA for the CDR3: TGTGCCAGCAGCAACGGGGGGTCCACGCAGTATTTT.